The 3 T cell receptor beta chains below were found in one sample sequenced in a study of blood T cell repertoires in COVID-19. The method was immunoSEQ multiplex PCR; TCRdb's version includes in-frame clones alone and lacks a portion of them. The sample records over 250,000 clones, roughly nine tenths being singletons. Sequencing used PBMCs or T cells enriched from blood (not recorded which). The origin of the receptors is a man aged 55 to 70 who had recovered from COVID-19.

The chain recombines TRBV7-8 with TRBJ1-3; maybe TRBD1 (6 bases). V was shortened by 5 bases and J by 3 bases, with 14 bases between the two germline ends. The CDR3 loop spans 15 amino acids. CDR1 is SGHVS, CDR2 FQNEAQ, per germline. The CDR3 coding sequence is TGTGCCAGCAGCACACAGGGCCAAAGTGGAAACACCATATATTTT. As protein: CASSTQGQSGNTIYF.

This sequence joins TRBV6-5 and TRBJ2-5, with 7 bases matching TRBD1. Germline CDR1 MNHEY, CDR2 SVGAGI. The CDR3 extends over 16 amino acids. Trimming cost V 2 bases and J 1 base; bases outside gene matches: 7. This CDR3 is CASSYVTGDPQETQYF. CDR3 DNA sequence: TGTGCCAGCAGTTACGTCACAGGGGACCCCCAAGAGACCCAGTACTTC.

This chain uses TRBV30 with TRBJ2-7, with TRBD2 matching over 12 bases. The CDR3 loop spans 13 amino acids. With 3 bases clipped from V and 3 bases from J, the junction kept 0 bases outside the gene matches. Per germline, CDR1 GTSNPN and CDR2 SVGIG (reference sequence). This CDR3 reads CAWRTSGGYEQYF. The CDR3 coding sequence is TGTGCCTGGAGGACTAGCGGGGGCTACGAGCAGTACTTC.